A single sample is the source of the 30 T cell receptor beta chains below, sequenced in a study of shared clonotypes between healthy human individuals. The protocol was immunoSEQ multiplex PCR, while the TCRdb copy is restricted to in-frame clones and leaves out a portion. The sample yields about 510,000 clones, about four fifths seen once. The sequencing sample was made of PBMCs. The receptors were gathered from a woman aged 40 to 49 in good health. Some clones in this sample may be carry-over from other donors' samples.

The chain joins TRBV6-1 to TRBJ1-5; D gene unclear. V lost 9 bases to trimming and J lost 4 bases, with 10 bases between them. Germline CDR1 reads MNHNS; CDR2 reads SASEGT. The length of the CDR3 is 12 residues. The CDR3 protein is CASHNGNQPQHF. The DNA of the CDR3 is TGTGCCAGTCACAACGGGAATCAGCCCCAGCATTTT.

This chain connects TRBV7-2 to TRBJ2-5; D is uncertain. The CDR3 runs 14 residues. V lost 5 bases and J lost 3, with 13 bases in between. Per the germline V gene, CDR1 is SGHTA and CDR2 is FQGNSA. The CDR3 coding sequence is TGTGCCAGCAGCCTTCAATGGGCTGAAGAGACCCAGTACTTC. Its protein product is CASSLQWAEETQYF.

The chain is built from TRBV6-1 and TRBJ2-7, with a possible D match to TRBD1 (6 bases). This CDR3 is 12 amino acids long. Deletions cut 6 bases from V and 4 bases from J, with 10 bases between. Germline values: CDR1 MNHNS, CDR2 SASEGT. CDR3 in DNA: TGTGCCAGCAGGGACAGCCATTACGAGCAGTACTTC. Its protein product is CASRDSHYEQYF.

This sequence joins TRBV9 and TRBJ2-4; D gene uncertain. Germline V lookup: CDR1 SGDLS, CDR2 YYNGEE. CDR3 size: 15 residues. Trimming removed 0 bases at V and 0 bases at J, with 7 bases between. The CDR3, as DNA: TGTGCCAGCAGCGTAGGAGGTTCAGCCAAAAACATTCAGTACTTC. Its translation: CASSVGGSAKNIQYF.

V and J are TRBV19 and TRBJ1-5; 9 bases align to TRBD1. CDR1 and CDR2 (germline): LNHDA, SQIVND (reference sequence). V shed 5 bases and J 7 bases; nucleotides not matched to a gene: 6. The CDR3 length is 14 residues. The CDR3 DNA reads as TGTGCCAGTAGTGCTGGACAGGGGATACAGCCCCAGCATTTT. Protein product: CASSAGQGIQPQHF.

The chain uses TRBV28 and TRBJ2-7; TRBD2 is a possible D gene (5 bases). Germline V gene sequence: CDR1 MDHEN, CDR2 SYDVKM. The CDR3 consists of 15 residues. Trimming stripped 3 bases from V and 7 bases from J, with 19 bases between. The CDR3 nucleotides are TGTGCCAGCAGTTTGCTAGGTGGGAGTTCGTTTGAGCAGTACTTC. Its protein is CASSLLGGSSFEQYF.

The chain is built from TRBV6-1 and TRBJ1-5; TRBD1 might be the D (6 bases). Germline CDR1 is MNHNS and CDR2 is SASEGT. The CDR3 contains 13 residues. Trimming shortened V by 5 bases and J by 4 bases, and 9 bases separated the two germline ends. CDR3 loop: CASSPGANQPQHF. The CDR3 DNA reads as TGTGCCAGCAGTCCGGGGGCGAATCAGCCCCAGCATTTT.

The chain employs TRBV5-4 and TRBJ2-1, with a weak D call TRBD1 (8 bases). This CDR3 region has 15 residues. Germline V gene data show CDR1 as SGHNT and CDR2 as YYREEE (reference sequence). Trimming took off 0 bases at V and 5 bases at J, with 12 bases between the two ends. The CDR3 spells CASSLDTGGDNEQFF. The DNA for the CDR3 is TGTGCCAGCAGCTTGGATACAGGGGGGGACAATGAGCAGTTCTTC.

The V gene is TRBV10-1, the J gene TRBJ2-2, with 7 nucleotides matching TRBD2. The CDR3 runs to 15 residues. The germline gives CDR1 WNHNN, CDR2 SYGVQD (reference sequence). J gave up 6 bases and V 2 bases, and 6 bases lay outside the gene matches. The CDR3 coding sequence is TGCGCCAGCAGTGAGAGGAGCGGGGCGGCCGGGGAGCTGTTTTTT. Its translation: CASSERSGAAGELFF.

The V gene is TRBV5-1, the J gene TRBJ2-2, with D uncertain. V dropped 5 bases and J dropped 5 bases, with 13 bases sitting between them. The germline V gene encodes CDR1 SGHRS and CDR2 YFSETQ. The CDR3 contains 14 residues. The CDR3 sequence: CASRSTVGTGELFF. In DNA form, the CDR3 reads TGCGCCAGCAGGTCTACGGTGGGGACCGGGGAGCTGTTTTTT. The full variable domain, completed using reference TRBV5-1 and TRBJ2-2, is KAGVTQTPRYLIKTRGQQVTLSCSPISGHRSVSWYQQTPGQGLQFLFEYFSETQRNKGNFPGRFSGRQFSNSRSEMNVSTLELGDSALYLCASRSTVGTGELFFGEGSRLTVL.

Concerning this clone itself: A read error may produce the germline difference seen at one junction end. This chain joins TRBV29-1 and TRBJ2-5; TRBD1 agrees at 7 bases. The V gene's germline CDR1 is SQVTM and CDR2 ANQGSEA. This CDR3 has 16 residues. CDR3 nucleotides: TGCAGCGCCCGTCGACAGGGCCCGAGAGTTCAAGGGACCCAGTACTTC. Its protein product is CSARRQGPRVQGTQYF.

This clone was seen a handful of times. The CDR3 nucleotides read TGTGCCAGCAGGGACAGGGGGGACACCGGGGAGCTGTTTTTT. This sequence encodes CASRDRGDTGELFF. The chain is built from TRBV6-1 and TRBJ2-2; 10 bases are a match to TRBD1. The CDR3 spans 14 residues. V shed 6 bases, J shed 3 bases, and the junction held 1 base outside the gene matches. Germline V gene lookup returns CDR1 MNHNS and CDR2 SASEGT.

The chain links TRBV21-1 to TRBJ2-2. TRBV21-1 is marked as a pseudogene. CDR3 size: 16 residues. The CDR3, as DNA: TGTGCCAGCAGCACCCGAGGGGCAAAAAACACCGGGGAGCTGTTTTTT. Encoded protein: CASSTRGAKNTGELFF.

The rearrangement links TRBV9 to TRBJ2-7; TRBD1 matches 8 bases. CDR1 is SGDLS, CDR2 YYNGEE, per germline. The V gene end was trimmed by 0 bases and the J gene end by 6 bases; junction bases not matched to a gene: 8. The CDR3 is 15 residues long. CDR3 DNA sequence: TGTGCCAGCAGCGTAGACGGACAGGGTTCTACCGAGCAGTACTTC. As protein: CASSVDGQGSTEQYF.

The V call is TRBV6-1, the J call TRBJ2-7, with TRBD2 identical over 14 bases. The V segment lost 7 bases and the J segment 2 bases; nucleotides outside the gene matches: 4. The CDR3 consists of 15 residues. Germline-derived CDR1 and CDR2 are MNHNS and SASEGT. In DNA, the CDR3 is TGTGCCAGCACGGGACTAGCGGGAGTACCCTACGAGCAGTACTTC. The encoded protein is CASTGLAGVPYEQYF.

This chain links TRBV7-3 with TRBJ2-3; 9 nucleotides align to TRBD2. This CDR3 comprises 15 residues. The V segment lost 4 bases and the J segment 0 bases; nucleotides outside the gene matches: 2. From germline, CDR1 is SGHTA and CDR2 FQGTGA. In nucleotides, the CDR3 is TGTGCCAGCAGCTCGGGACTAGCTAGCACAGATACGCAGTATTTT. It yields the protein CASSSGLASTDTQYF.

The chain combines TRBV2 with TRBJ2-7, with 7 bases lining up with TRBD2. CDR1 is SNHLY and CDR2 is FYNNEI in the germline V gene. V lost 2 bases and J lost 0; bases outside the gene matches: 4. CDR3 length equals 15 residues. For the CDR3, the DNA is TGTGCCAGCAGTGAAAACCCGGGGGGCTCCTACGAGCAGTACTTC. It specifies CASSENPGGSYEQYF.

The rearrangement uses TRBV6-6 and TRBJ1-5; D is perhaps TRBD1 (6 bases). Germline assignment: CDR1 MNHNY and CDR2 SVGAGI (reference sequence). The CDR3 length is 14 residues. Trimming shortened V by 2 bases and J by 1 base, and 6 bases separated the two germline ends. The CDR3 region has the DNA TGTGCCAGCAGTTACACAGGGAGCAATCAGCCCCAGCATTTT. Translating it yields CASSYTGSNQPQHF.

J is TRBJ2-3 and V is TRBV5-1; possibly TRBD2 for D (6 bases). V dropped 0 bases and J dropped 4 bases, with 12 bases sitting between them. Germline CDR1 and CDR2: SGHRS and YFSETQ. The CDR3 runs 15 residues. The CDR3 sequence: CASSLDSGGPDTQYF. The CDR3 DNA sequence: TGCGCCAGCAGCTTGGATAGCGGCGGACCAGATACGCAGTATTTT.

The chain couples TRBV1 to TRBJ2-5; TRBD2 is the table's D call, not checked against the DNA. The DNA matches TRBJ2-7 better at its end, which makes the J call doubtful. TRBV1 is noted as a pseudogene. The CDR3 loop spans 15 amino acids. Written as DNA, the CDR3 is TGCACCAGCAGCCAAGTGGGACTAGCTGGTAGCGAGCAGTACTTC. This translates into CTSSQVGLAGSEQYF.

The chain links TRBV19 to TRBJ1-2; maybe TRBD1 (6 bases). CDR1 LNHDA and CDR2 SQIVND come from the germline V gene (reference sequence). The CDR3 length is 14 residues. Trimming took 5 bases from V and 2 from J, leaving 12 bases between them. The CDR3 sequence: CASSPLDSNYGYTF. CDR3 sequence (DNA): TGTGCCAGTAGTCCGCTGGACAGCAACTATGGCTACACCTTC. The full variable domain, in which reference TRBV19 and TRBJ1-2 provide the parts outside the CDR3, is DGGITQSPKYLFRKEGQNVTLSCEQNLNHDAMYWYRQDPGQGLRLIYYSQIVNDFQKGDIAEGYSVSREKKESFPLTVTSAQKNPTAFYLCASSPLDSNYGYTFGSGTRLTVV.

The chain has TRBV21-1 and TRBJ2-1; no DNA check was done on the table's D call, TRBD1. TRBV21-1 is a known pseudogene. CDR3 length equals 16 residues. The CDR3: CASSKEGTGARNEQFF. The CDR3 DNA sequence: TGTGCCAGCAGCAAAGAGGGGACAGGGGCGAGAAATGAGCAGTTCTTC.

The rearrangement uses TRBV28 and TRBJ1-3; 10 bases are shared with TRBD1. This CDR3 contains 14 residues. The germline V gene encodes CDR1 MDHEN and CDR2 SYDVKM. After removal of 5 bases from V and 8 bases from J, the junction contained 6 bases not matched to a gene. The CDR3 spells CASSPWTGGHTIYF. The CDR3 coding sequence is TGTGCCAGCAGTCCCTGGACAGGGGGTCACACCATATATTTT.

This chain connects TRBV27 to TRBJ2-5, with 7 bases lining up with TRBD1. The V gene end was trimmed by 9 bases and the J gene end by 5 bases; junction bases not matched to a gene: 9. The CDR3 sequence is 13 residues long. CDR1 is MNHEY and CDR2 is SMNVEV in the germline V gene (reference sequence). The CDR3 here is CASSRDSGETQYF. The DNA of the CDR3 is TGTGCCAGTTCCCGGGACAGTGGGGAGACCCAGTACTTC.

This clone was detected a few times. CDR3 sequence: CASRPTGGSYGYTF. The DNA of the CDR3 is TGTGCCAGCAGACCGACAGGGGGATCCTATGGCTACACCTTC. The J gene is TRBJ1-2, the V gene TRBV6-6; TRBD1 matches 9 bases. Trimming took 6 bases from V and 4 from J; bases not matched to a gene: 6. The CDR3 consists of 14 residues. The germline V gene encodes CDR1 MNHNY and CDR2 SVGAGI (reference sequence).

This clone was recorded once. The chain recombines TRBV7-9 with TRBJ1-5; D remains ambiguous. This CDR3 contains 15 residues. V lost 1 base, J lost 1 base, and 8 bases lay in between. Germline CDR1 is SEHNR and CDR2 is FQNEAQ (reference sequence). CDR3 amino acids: CASSLDGLSNQPQHF. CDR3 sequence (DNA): TGTGCCAGCAGCTTAGATGGACTGAGCAATCAGCCCCAGCATTTT.

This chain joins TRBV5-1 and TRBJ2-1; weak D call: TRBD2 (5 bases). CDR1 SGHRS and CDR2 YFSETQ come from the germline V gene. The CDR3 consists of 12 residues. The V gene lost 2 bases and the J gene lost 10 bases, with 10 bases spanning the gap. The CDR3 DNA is TGCGCCAGCAGCTTCCTAGCAGGCGAGCAGTTCTTC. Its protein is CASSFLAGEQFF. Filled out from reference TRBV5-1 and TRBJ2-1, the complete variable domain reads KAGVTQTPRYLIKTRGQQVTLSCSPISGHRSVSWYQQTPGQGLQFLFEYFSETQRNKGNFPGRFSGRQFSNSRSEMNVSTLELGDSALYLCASSFLAGEQFFGPGTRLTVL.

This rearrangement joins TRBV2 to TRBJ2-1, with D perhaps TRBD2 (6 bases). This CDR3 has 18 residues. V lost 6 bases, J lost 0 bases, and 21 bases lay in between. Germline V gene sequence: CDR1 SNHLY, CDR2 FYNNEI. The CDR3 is CASSAPPGDWSSYNEQFF. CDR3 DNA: TGTGCCAGCAGCGCTCCCCCGGGGGACTGGAGCTCCTACAATGAGCAGTTCTTC.

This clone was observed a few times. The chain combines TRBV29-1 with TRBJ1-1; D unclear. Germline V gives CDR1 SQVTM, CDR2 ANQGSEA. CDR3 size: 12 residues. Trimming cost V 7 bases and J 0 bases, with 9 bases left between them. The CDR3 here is CSAGFMNTEAFF. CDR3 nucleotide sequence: TGCAGCGCCGGATTCATGAACACTGAAGCTTTCTTT.

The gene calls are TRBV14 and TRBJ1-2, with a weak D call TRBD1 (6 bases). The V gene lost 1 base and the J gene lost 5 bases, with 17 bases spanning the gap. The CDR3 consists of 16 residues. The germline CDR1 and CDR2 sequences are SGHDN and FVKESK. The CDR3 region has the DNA TGTGCCAGCAGCCAAGCAGGACAGCGGGCCGTATATGGCTACACCTTC. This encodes CASSQAGQRAVYGYTF.